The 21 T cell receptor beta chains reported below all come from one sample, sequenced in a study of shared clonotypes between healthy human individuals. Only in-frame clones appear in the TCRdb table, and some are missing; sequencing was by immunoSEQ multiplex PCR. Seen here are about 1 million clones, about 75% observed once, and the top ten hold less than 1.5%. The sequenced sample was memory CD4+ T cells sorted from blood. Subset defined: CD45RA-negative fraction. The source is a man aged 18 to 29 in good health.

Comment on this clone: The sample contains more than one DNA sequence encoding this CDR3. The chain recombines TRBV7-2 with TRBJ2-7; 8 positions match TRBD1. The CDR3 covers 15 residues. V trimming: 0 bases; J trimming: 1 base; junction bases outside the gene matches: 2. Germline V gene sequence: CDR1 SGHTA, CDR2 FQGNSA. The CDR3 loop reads CASSLAGQGSYEQYF. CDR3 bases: TGTGCCAGCAGCTTAGCCGGACAGGGATCCTACGAGCAGTACTTC.

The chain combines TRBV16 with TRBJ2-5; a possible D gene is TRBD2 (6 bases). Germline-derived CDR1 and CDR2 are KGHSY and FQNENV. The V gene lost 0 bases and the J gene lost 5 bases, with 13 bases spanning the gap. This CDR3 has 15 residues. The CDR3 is CASSQSEGGWETQYF. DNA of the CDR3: TGTGCCAGCAGCCAATCGGAGGGAGGATGGGAGACCCAGTACTTC.

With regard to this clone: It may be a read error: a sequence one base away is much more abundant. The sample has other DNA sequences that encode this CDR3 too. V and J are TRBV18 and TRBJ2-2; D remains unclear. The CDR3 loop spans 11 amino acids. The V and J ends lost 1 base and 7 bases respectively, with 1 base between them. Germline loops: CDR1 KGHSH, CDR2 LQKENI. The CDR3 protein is CASSPLGELFF. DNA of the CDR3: TGTGCCAGCTCACCACTCGGGGAGCTGTTTTTT.

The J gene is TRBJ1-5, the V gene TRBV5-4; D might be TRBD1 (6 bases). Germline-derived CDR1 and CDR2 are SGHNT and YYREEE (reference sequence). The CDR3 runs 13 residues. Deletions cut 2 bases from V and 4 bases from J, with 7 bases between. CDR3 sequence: CASSLGQNQPQHF. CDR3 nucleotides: TGTGCCAGCAGCTTAGGACAGAATCAGCCCCAGCATTTT.

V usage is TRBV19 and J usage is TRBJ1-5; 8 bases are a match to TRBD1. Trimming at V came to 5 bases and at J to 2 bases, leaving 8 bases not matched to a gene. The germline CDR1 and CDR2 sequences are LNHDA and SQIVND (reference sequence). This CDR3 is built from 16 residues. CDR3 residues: CASSYGKDRGNQPQHF. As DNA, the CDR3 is TGTGCCAGTAGTTATGGGAAGGACAGGGGCAATCAGCCCCAGCATTTT.

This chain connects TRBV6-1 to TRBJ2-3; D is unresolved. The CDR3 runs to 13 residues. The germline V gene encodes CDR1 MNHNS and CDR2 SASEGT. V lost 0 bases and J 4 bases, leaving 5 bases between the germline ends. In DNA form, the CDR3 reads TGTGCCAGCAGTGAAGCGTGGTCAGATACGCAGTATTTT. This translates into CASSEAWSDTQYF.

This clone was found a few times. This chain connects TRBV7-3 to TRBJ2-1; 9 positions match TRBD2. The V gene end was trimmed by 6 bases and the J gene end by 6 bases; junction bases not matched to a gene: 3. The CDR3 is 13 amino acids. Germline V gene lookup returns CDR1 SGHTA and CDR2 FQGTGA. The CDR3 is CASSYSGGNEQFF. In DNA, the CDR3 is TGTGCCAGCAGTTATAGCGGGGGCAATGAGCAGTTCTTC. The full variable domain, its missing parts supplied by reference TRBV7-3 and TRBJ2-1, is GAGVSQTPSNKVTEKGKYVELRCDPISGHTALYWYRQSLGQGPEFLIYFQGTGAADDSGLPNDRFFAVRPEGSVSTLKIQRTERGDSAVYLCASSYSGGNEQFFGPGTRLTVL.

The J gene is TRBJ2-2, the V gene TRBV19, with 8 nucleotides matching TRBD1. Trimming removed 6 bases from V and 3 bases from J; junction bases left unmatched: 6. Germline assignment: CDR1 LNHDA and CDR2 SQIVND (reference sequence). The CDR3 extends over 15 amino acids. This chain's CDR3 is CASSRSDRDTGELFF. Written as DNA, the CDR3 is TGTGCCAGTAGCCGATCGGACAGGGACACCGGGGAGCTGTTTTTT.

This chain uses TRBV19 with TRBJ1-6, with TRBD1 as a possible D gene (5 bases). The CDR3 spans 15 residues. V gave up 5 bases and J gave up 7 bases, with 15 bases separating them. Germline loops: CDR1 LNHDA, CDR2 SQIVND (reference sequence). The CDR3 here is CASSGGFVGNSPLHF. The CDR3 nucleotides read TGTGCCAGTAGTGGGGGGTTTGTGGGGAATTCACCCCTCCACTTT.

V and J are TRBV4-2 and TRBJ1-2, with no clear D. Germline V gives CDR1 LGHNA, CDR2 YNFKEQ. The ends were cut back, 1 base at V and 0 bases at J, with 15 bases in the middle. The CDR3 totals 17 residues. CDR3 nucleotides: TGTGCCAGCAGCCAAGTTAGCGGGAGTGGGTCTAACTATGGCTACACCTTC. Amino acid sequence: CASSQVSGSGSNYGYTF.

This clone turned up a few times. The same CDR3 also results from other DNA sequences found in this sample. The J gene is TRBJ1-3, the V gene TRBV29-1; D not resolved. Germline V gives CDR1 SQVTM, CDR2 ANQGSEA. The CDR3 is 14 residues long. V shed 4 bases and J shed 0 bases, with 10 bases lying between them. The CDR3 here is CSVAGQSSGNTIYF. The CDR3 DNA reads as TGCAGCGTTGCCGGGCAGAGCTCTGGAAACACCATATATTTT. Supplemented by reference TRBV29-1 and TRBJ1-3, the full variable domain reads SAVISQKPSRDICQRGTSLTIQCQVDSQVTMMFWYRQQPGQSLTLIATANQGSEATYESGFVIDKFPISRPNLTFSTLTVSNMSPEDSSIYLCSVAGQSSGNTIYFGEGSWLTVV.

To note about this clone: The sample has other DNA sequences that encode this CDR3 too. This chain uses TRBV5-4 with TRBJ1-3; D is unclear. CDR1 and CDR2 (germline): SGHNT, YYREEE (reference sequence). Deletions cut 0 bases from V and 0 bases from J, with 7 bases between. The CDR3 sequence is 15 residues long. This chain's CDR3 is CASSLDKSSGNTIYF. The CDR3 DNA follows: TGTGCCAGCAGCTTGGACAAGAGCTCTGGAAACACCATATATTTT.

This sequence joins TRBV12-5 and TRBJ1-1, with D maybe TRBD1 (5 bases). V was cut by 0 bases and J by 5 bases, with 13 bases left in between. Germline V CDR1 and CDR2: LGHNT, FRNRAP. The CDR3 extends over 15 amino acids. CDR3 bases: TGTGCTAGTGGTTTGGTAACCTCAGGGAATACTGAAGCTTTCTTT. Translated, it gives CASGLVTSGNTEAFF. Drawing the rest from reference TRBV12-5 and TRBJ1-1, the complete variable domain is DARVTQTPRHKVTEMGQEVTMRCQPILGHNTVFWYRQTMMQGLELLAYFRNRAPLDDSGMPKDRFSAEMPDATLATLKIQPSEPRDSAVYFCASGLVTSGNTEAFFGQGTRLTVV.

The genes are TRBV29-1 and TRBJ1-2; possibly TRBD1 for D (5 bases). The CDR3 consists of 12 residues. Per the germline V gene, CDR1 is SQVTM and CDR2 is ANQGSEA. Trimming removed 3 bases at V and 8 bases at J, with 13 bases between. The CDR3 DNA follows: TGCAGCGTTGAGCAGACAGTGAACGGCTACACCTTC. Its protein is CSVEQTVNGYTF.

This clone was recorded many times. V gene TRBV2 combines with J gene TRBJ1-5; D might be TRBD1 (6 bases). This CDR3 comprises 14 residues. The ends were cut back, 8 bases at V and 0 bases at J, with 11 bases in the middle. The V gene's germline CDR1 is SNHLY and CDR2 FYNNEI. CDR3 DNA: TGTGCCAGCGCCGGGACAAATAGCAATCAGCCCCAGCATTTT. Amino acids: CASAGTNSNQPQHF.

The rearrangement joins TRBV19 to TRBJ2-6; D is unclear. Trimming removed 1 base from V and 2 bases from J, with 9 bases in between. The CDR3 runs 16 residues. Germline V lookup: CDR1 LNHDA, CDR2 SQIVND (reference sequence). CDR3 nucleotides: TGTGCCAGTAGTATAGGTCCACGGACTGGGGCCAACGTCCTGACTTTC. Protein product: CASSIGPRTGANVLTF.

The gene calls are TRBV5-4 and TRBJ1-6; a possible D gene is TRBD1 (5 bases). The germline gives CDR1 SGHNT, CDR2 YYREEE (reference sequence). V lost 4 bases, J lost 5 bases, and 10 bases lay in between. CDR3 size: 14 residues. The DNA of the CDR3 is TGTGCCAGCAGCCGGGACTGGAATAATTCACCCCTCCACTTT. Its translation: CASSRDWNNSPLHF.

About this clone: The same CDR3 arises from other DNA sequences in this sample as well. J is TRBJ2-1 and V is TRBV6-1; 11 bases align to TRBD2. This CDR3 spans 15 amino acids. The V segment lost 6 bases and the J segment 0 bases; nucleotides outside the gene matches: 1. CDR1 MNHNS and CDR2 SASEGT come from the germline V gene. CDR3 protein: CASRLAGGSYNEQFF. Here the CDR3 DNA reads TGTGCCAGCAGGCTAGCGGGAGGCTCCTACAATGAGCAGTTCTTC.

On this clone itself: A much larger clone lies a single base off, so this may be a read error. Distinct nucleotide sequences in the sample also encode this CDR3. The CDR3 sequence: CASSVGGSNQPQHF. CDR3 sequence (DNA): TGTGCCAGCAGCGTAGGCGGGAGCAATCAGCCCCAGCATTTT. This chain links TRBV9 with TRBJ1-5; D not resolved. The CDR3 extends over 14 amino acids. CDR1 is SGDLS, CDR2 YYNGEE, per germline. The V gene lost 0 bases and the J gene lost 1 base, with 5 bases spanning the gap.

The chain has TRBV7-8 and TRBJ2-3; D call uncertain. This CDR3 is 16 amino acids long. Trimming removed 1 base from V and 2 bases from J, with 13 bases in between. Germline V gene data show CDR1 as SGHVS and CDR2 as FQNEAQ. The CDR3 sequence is CASSLGVWISTDTQYF. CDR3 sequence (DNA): TGTGCCAGCAGCTTAGGTGTATGGATCTCCACAGATACGCAGTATTTT.

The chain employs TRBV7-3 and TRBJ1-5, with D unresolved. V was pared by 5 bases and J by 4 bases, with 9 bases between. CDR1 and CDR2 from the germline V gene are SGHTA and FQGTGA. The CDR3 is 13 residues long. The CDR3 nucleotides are TGTGCCAGCAGCGAGGGCCAGAATCAGCCCCAGCATTTT. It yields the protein CASSEGQNQPQHF.